These 23 T cell receptor beta chains were all obtained from the same sample, sequenced in a study of T cells expressing NK-cell markers. TCRdb re-called the 5' RACE reads; one entry per CDR3 protein, DNA not given. The sample spans 200,000 to 300,000 distinct CDR3 sequences; the ten largest clones claim around 0.42%. Sample: blood T cells: a sorted CD56 or NKG2C T cell subset, CD4+ or CD8+ T cells, or bulk PBMC T cells (not recorded which). The receptor source for this set is a man aged 18 to 29 in good health.

The chain combines TRBV20-1 with TRBJ2-2; there is no DNA to check the TCRdb D call of TRBD1. CDR1 DFQATT and CDR2 SNEGSKA come from the germline V gene (reference sequence). The CDR3 is 15 amino acids. CDR3 loop: CSATGDRRDSGELFF.

The rearrangement joins TRBV5-6 to TRBJ1-1; TCRdb indicates TRBD1, and absent DNA this call remains unverified. Germline CDR1 reads SGHDT; CDR2 reads YYEEEE. CDR3 length: 13 residues. Here the CDR3 reads CASSRTGPPEAFF.

The chain couples TRBV5-1 to TRBJ2-1; the D call of TRBD2 rests on TCRdb alone, since no DNA is present to check it. The CDR3 length is 17 residues. Germline lookup yields CDR1 SGHRS and CDR2 YFSETQ. CDR3 sequence reads: CASSLGTSGIPYNEQFF.

The V and J genes are TRBV12-3 or TRBV12-4 and TRBJ2-4; the D call of TRBD1 rests on TCRdb alone, since no DNA is present to check it. This CDR3 region has 15 residues. This CDR3 reads CASSAGQVAKNIQYF.

The V gene is TRBV20-1, the J gene TRBJ2-1; absent DNA, TCRdb's TRBD1 call cannot be checked. The germline gives CDR1 DFQATT, CDR2 SNEGSKA (reference sequence). This CDR3 has 14 amino acids. This chain's CDR3 is CSARRGPRGNEQFF.

The CDR3 sequence: CASSPGQAYSNQPQHF. This chain connects TRBV7-8 to TRBJ1-5. This CDR3 comprises 16 residues. Per germline, CDR1 SGHVS and CDR2 FQNEAQ.

V is TRBV29-1 and J is TRBJ2-5; the D call of TRBD1 rests on TCRdb alone, since no DNA is present to check it. Germline lookup yields CDR1 SQVTM and CDR2 ANQGSEA. This CDR3 contains 12 residues. The CDR3 protein is CSEGLGQETQYF.

The V call is TRBV7-6, the J call TRBJ2-3; the D call from TCRdb, TRBD2, cannot be confirmed without DNA. Germline CDR1 SGHVS, CDR2 FNYEAQ. The CDR3 loop spans 17 amino acids. This CDR3 reads CASSSNPSGRGGDTQYF.

CDR3: CATSDGTSGNYNEQFF. This chain connects TRBV24-1 to TRBJ2-1; as DNA is missing, the TRBD2 call by TCRdb cannot be tested. The V gene's germline CDR1 is KGHDR and CDR2 SFDVKD. The CDR3 is 16 residues long.

The chain combines TRBV20-1 with TRBJ2-1. Germline V gene lookup returns CDR1 DFQATT and CDR2 SNEGSKA (reference sequence). CDR3 length: 15 residues. CDR3 loop: CSASRRQGSYNEQFF.

This chain connects TRBV6-1 to TRBJ2-4. The CDR3 is made up of 15 amino acids. Germline V CDR1 and CDR2: MNHNS, SASEGT. The CDR3 protein is CASSVLGMAKNIQYF.

V gene TRBV25-1 combines with J gene TRBJ2-1. Germline CDR1 and CDR2: MGHDK and SYGVNS. This CDR3 is built from 15 residues. The CDR3 here is CASSEYGSPYNEQFF.

The chain carries TRBV6-2 or TRBV6-3 and TRBJ2-2; TCRdb returns TRBD2, unconfirmable since there is no DNA. The length of the CDR3 is 21 residues. Germline V gene data show CDR1 as MNHEY and CDR2 as SVGEGT. The CDR3 sequence: CASSSIEGTSGKSRSSGELFF.

The chain uses TRBV6-5 and TRBJ2-5. CDR3 length: 12 amino acids. CDR1 and CDR2 from the germline V gene are MNHEY and SVGAGI. CDR3 protein: CASRDKIETQYF.

This chain connects TRBV20-1 to TRBJ2-3; the D call of TRBD1 rests on TCRdb alone, since no DNA is present to check it. The CDR3 totals 15 residues. Germline V gene lookup returns CDR1 DFQATT and CDR2 SNEGSKA (reference sequence). The CDR3 loop reads CSGSPLGSSTDTQYF.

This chain uses TRBV20-1 with TRBJ2-5; TCRdb's assignment of TRBD1 cannot be checked, as there is no DNA. The germline CDR1 and CDR2 sequences are DFQATT and SNEGSKA (reference sequence). The CDR3 runs to 15 residues. This CDR3 reads CSARGTGGSYETQYF.

The CDR3 loop reads CASTWGGGGYEQYF. The V and J genes are TRBV5-1 and TRBJ2-7; the TCRdb D gene call, TRBD2, has no DNA to confirm it. This CDR3 is 14 amino acids long. Germline CDR1 SGHRS, CDR2 YFSETQ.

The V and J genes are TRBV2 and TRBJ2-1. This CDR3 has 13 residues. Per germline, CDR1 SNHLY and CDR2 FYNNEI. CDR3 in amino acids: CASIQRTYNEQFF.

The V gene is TRBV14, the J gene TRBJ2-7; TCRdb picks TRBD2, but there is no DNA to check that call. The CDR3 is made up of 14 amino acids. Germline V gene data show CDR1 as SGHDN and CDR2 as FVKESK. CDR3 in amino acids: CASSQLAGVNEQYF.

This rearrangement joins TRBV12-3 or TRBV12-4 to TRBJ1-2; TCRdb indicates TRBD1, and absent DNA this call remains unverified. The CDR3 consists of 13 residues. The CDR3 region is CASSPLNTGGYTF.

This sequence joins TRBV20-1 and TRBJ2-3; absent DNA, TCRdb's TRBD2 call cannot be checked. Germline lookup yields CDR1 DFQATT and CDR2 SNEGSKA (reference sequence). The CDR3 is made up of 14 amino acids. CDR3: CSAPLAGSTDTQYF.

The chain employs TRBV20-1 and TRBJ2-5; TCRdb picks TRBD2, but there is no DNA to check that call. The CDR3 sequence is 15 residues long. From germline, CDR1 is DFQATT and CDR2 SNEGSKA (reference sequence). CDR3 sequence reads: CSASGTSGHQETQYF.

The genes are TRBV5-3 and TRBJ2-3; TCRdb indicates TRBD1, and absent DNA this call remains unverified. TRBV5-3 is designated an ORF whose function remains uncertain. The CDR3 has 16 residues. The CDR3: CARSLDERGGTDTQYF.